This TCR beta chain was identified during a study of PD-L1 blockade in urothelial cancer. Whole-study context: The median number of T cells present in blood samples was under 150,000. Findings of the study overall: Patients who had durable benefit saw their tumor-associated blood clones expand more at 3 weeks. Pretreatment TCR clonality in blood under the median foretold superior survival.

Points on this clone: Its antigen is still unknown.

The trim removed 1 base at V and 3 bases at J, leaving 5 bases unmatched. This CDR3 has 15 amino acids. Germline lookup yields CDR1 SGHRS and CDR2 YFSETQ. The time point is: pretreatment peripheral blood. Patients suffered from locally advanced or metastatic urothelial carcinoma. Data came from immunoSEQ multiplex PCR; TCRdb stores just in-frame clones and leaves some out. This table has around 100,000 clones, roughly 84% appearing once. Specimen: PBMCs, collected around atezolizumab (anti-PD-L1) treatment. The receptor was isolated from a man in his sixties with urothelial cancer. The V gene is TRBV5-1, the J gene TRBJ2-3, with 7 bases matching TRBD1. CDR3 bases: TGCGCCAGCAGCTTGATGGACAGGATAACAGATACGCAGTATTTT. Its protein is CASSLMDRITDTQYF.